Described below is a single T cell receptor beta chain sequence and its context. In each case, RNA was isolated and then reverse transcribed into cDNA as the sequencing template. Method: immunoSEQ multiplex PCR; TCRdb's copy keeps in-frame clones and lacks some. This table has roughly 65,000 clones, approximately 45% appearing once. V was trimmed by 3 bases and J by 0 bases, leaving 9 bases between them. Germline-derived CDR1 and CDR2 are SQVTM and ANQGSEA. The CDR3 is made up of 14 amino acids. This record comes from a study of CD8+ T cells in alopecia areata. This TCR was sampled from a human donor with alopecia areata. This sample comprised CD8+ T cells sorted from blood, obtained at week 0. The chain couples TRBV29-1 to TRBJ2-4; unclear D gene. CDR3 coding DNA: TGCAGCGTTGAGGAGAATCTAGCCAAAAACATTCAGTACTTC. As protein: CSVEENLAKNIQYF.